The entry that follows covers one T cell receptor beta chain sequence. Here immunoSEQ multiplex PCR was the method, and the copy in TCRdb shows in-frame clones only, minus some. The profile covers about 88,000 clones, with 92% appearing a single time and more than 0.25% taken by the ten largest. V shed 6 bases and J 2 bases; nucleotides not matched to a gene: 8. CDR1 and CDR2 from the germline V gene are SQVTM and ANQGSEA. This CDR3 has 15 amino acids. The data are from a study of technical replicates of blood from several donors. The chain combines TRBV29-1 with TRBJ2-3, with 10 bases that match TRBD2. The specimen was T cells isolated from PBMCs. The TCR was taken from a human donor in good health. The CDR3 sequence: CSVTRAGGATDTQYF. The CDR3 coding sequence is TGCAGCGTAACACGAGCGGGAGGGGCCACAGATACGCAGTATTTT.